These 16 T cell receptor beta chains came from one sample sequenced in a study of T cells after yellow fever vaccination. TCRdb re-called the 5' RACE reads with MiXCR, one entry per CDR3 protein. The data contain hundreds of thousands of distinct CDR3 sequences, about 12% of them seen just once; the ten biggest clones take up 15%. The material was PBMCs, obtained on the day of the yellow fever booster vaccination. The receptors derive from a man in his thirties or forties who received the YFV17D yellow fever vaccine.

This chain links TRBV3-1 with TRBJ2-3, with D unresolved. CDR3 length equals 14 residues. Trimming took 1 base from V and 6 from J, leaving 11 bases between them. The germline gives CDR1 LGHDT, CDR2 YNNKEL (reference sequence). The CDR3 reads CASSQGSISDTQYF. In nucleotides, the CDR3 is TGTGCCAGCAGCCAAGGGTCTATATCTGATACGCAGTATTTT.

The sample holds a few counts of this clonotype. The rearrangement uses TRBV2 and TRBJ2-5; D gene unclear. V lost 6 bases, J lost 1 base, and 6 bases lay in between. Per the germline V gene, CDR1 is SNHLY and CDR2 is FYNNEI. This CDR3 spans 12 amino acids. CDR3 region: CASRGIQETQYF. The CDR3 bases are TGTGCCAGCAGGGGGATCCAAGAGACCCAGTACTTC.

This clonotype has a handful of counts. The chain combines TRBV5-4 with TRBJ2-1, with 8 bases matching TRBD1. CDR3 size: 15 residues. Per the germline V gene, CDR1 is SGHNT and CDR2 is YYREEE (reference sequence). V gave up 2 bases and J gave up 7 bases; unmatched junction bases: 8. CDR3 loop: CASSLKTGQANEQFF. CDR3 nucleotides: TGTGCCAGCAGCTTAAAAACGGGACAGGCAAATGAGCAGTTCTTC.

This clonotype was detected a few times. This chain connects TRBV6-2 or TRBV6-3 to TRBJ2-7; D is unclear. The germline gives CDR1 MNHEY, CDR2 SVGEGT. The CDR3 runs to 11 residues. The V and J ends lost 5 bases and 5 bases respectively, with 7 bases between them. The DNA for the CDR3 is TGTGCCAGCAGTCGTCTTGACGAGCAGTACTTC. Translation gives CASSRLDEQYF.

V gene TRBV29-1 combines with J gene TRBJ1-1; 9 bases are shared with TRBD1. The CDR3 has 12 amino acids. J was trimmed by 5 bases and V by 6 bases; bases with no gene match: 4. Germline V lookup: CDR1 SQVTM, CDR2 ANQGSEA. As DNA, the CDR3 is TGCAGCGTGAACAGGGGGCGAACTGAAGCTTTCTTT. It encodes CSVNRGRTEAFF.

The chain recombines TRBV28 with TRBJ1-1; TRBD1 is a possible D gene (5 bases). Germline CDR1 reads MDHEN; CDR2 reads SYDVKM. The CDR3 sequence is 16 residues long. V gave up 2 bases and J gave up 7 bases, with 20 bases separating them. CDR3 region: CASSLRQGGFGSEAFF. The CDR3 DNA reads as TGTGCCAGCAGTTTACGCCAGGGAGGTTTTGGTAGTGAAGCTTTCTTT.

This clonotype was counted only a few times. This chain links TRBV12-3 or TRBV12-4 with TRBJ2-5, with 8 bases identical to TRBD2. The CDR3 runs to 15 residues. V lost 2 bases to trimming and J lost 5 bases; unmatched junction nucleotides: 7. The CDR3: CASSLTGGPGETQYF. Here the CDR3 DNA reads TGTGCCAGCAGTTTAACGGGAGGGCCCGGGGAGACCCAGTACTTC.

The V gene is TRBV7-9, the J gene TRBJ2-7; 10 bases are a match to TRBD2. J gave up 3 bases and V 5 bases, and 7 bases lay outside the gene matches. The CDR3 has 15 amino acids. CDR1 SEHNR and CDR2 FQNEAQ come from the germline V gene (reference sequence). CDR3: CASSRGLAELYEQYF. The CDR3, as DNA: TGTGCCAGCAGCCGAGGACTAGCGGAACTCTACGAGCAGTACTTC.

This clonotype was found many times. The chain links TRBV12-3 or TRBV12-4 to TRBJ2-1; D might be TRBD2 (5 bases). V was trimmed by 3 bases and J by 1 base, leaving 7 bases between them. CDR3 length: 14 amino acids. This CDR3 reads CASSFTGSYNEQFF. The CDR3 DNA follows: TGTGCCAGCAGTTTTACGGGGTCCTACAATGAGCAGTTCTTC.

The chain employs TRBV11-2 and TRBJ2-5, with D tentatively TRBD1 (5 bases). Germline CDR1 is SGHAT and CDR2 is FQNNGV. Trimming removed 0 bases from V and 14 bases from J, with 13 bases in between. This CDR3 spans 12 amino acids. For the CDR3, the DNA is TGTGCCAGCAGCTTAGAATCTAGTTGGGGCTACTTC. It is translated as CASSLESSWGYF. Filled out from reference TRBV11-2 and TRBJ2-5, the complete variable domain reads EAGVAQSPRYKIIEKRQSVAFWCNPISGHATLYWYQQILGQGPKLLIQFQNNGVVDDSQLPKDRFSAERLKGVDSTLKIQPAKLEDSAVYLCASSLESSWGYFGPGTRLLVL.

CDR3 bases: TGTGCCACCAGTCTCAATATGCTTAACTATGGCTACACCTTC. Its protein is CATSLNMLNYGYTF. The chain carries TRBV15 and TRBJ1-2; D ambiguous. The CDR3 length is 14 residues. Trimming took 6 bases from V and 1 from J, leaving 12 bases between them. Germline CDR1 and CDR2: LNHNV and YYDKDF (reference sequence). The full variable domain, rest sourced from reference TRBV15 and TRBJ1-2, is DAMVIQNPRYQVTQFGKPVTLSCSQTLNHNVMYWYQQKSSQAPKLLFHYYDKDFNNEADTPDNFQSRRPNTSFCFLDIRSPGLGDTAMYLCATSLNMLNYGYTFGSGTRLTVV.

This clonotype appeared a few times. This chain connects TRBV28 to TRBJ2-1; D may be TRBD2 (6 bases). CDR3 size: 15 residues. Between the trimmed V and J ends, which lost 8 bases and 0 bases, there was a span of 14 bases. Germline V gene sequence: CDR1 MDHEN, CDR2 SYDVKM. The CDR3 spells CASFPGGTSYNEQFF. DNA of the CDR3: TGTGCCAGCTTCCCTGGCGGGACCTCCTACAATGAGCAGTTCTTC.

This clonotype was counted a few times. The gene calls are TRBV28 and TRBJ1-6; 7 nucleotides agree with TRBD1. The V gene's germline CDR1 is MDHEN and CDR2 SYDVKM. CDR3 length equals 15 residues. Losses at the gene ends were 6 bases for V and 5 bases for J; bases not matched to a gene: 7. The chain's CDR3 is CASRYAGTDNSPLHF. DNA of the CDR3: TGTGCCAGCAGGTACGCCGGGACAGATAATTCACCCCTCCACTTT.

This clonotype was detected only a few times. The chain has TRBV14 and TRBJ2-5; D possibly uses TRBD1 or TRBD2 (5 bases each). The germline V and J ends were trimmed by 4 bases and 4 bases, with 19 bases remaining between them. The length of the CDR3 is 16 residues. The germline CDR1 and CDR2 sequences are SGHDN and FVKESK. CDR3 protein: CASSPLETRAGETQYF. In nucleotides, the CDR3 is TGTGCCAGCAGCCCACTGGAAACCAGGGCGGGAGAGACCCAGTACTTC.

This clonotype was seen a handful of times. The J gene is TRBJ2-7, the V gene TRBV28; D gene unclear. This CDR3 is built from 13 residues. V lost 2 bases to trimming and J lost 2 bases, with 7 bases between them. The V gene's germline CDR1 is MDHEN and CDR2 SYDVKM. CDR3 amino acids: CASSLVRPYEQYF. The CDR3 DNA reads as TGTGCCAGCAGTTTAGTCAGACCCTACGAGCAGTACTTC.

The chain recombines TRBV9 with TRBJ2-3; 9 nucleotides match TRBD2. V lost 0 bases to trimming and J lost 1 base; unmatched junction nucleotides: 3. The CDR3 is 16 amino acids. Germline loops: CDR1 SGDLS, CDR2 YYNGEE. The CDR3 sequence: CASSVVVAGGTDTQYF. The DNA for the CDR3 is TGTGCCAGCAGCGTAGTGGTAGCGGGAGGCACAGATACGCAGTATTTT.